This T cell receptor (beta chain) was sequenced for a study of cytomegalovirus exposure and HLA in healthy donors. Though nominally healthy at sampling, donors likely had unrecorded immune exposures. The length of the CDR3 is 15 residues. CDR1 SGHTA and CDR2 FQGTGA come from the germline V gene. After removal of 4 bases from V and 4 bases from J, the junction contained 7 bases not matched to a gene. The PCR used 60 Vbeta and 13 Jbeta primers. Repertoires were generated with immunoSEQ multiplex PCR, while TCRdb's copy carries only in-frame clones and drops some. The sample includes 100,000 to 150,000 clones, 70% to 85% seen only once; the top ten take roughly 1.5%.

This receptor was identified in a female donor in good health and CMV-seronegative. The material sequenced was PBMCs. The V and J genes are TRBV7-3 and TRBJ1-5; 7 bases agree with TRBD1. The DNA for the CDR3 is TGTGCCAGCAGCTGGAAGGGGGCTGGGAATCAGCCCCAGCATTTT. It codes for CASSWKGAGNQPQHF.